The sequence of this T cell receptor beta chain was determined in a study of blood T cell repertoires in COVID-19. The wider study: Samples taken during acute and convalescent COVID-19 were collected in the United States, Italy and Spain. Sample material is recorded as cDNA or gDNA derived from T cells, B-cell-depleted T cells, or PBMCs.

Authors' analysis steps: Reference gene primers were amplified, and this amplification served to estimate nucleated cell counts. Clones were sequenced by immunoSEQ multiplex PCR, and TCRdb holds only the in-frame ones, with some missing. V and J calls and clone size are copied from that table; D and trimming were computed from the DNA. The sample has under 200,000 clones; 80% to 85% are singletons. This clone was counted between two and nine times. Germline CDR1 GTSNPN, CDR2 SVGIG (reference sequence). V was pared by 3 bases and J by 4 bases, with 13 bases between. The CDR3 length is 15 residues. This rearrangement joins TRBV30 to TRBJ2-6; D call uncertain. This receptor was taken from a human donor with acute or convalescent COVID-19. The donor label of this sample is uncertain. What was sequenced was peripheral blood. Here the CDR3 reads CAWRNLWSGANVLTF. CDR3 coding DNA: TGTGCCTGGAGGAACTTATGGTCCGGGGCCAACGTCCTGACTTTC.